This T cell receptor (beta chain) was observed in a study of metastatic and nonmetastatic thyroid tumors. Study details: Blood and tumor or nodule tissue repertoires from malignant and benign thyroid patients were compared. General study points: Relative to benign nodules, malignant thyroid tumors were reportedly characterized by significantly elevated TCR beta diversity in blood and tumor.

Thyroid surgery took place with no prior treatment in any patient. CDR3 size: 15 residues. CDR1 is MDHEN and CDR2 is SYDVKM in the germline V gene. The trim removed 7 bases at V and 2 bases at J, leaving 5 bases unmatched. MiXCR reprocessed the PCR reads for TCRdb. Among about 15,000 clones listed, 20% to 25% were seen once. With respect to this clone: Its antigen is still unknown. Distinct nucleotide sequences in the sample also encode this CDR3.

The specimen was tumor tissue. The receptor's source is a female donor with papillary thyroid cancer or a benign thyroid nodule (not recorded which). Some clones in this sample may be carry-over from other donors' samples. The rearrangement uses TRBV28 and TRBJ2-2; 9 nucleotides match TRBD2. The DNA of the CDR3 is TGTGCCAGCATGCCGACTAGCGGTAACACCGGGGAGCTGTTTTTT. This codes for CASMPTSGNTGELFF.